Presented here are 12 T cell receptor beta chains from one specimen sequenced in a study of T cells after yellow fever vaccination. One entry per CDR3 protein, called by TCRdb with MiXCR from the 5' RACE reads. The data show approximately 510,000 distinct CDR3 sequences, roughly 22% seen once. The sequencing here drew on PBMCs, taken about 20 days after the first yellow fever vaccination. These TCRs come from a young man who received the YFV17D yellow fever vaccine.

This clonotype was seen more than once but under ten times. The chain has TRBV19 and TRBJ2-7; a weak D match, TRBD2 (6 bases). V dropped 1 base and J dropped 6 bases, with 10 bases sitting between them. The CDR3 is 13 residues long. Germline V gives CDR1 LNHDA, CDR2 SQIVND (reference sequence). CDR3 sequence: CASSIVPGAEQYV. The DNA of the CDR3 is TGTGCCAGTAGTATAGTTCCGGGAGCCGAGCAGTACGTC.

The chain couples TRBV10-3 to TRBJ2-5, with a weak D call TRBD1 (6 bases). Germline loops: CDR1 ENHRY, CDR2 SYGVKD. V shed 5 bases and J shed 5 bases, with 12 bases lying between them. The CDR3 length is 13 residues. The CDR3 protein is CAISLTGLETQYF. The CDR3 DNA reads TGTGCCATCAGTCTAACAGGGTTGGAGACCCAGTACTTC.

The genes are TRBV29-1 and TRBJ1-2, with TRBD1 as a possible D gene (6 bases). CDR3 size: 13 residues. Trimming stripped 2 bases from V and 4 bases from J, with 11 bases between. Germline V gene lookup returns CDR1 SQVTM and CDR2 ANQGSEA. The CDR3 coding sequence is TGCAGCGTTGAACCGCAGGGGATCTATGGCTACACCTTC. Translation gives CSVEPQGIYGYTF. Full variable domain (outside the CDR3, taken from reference TRBV29-1 and TRBJ1-2): SAVISQKPSRDICQRGTSLTIQCQVDSQVTMMFWYRQQPGQSLTLIATANQGSEATYESGFVIDKFPISRPNLTFSTLTVSNMSPEDSSIYLCSVEPQGIYGYTFGSGTRLTVV.

This clonotype was detected a few times. This chain links TRBV11-2 with TRBJ2-1; 8 nucleotides line up with TRBD2. CDR3 size: 15 residues. Germline V gene data show CDR1 as SGHAT and CDR2 as FQNNGV. J lost 1 base, V lost 2 bases, and 1 base had no gene match. The CDR3 sequence: CASSLIAGSYNEQFF. Here the CDR3 DNA reads TGTGCCAGCAGCTTAATAGCGGGATCCTACAATGAGCAGTTCTTC.

This clonotype was found a few times. The gene calls are TRBV11-2 and TRBJ2-1; D uncertain. The CDR3 contains 14 residues. Germline values: CDR1 SGHAT, CDR2 FQNNGV. The V end was cut by 0 bases, the J end by 4 bases, with 7 bases between. The CDR3 DNA reads as TGTGCCAGCAGCTTAGAATTTGAGTACAATGAGCAGTTCTTC. Translating it yields CASSLEFEYNEQFF.

This chain links TRBV4-3 with TRBJ1-1; no reliable D call. In germline, CDR1 is LGHNA, CDR2 YSLEER. This CDR3 comprises 13 residues. Trimming shortened V by 6 bases and J by 2 bases, and 10 bases separated the two germline ends. CDR3 sequence: CASRGGGNTEAFF. The CDR3, as DNA: TGCGCCAGCAGGGGTGGTGGTAACACTGAAGCTTTCTTT.

This clonotype turned up a few times. This rearrangement joins TRBV27 to TRBJ2-5; D unresolved. The germline CDR1 and CDR2 sequences are MNHEY and SMNVEV (reference sequence). The V end was cut by 0 bases, the J end by 0 bases, with 2 bases between. The CDR3 runs 13 residues. CDR3 amino acids: CASSLSHQETQYF. Here the CDR3 DNA reads TGTGCCAGCAGTTTATCCCACCAAGAGACCCAGTACTTC.

The chain has TRBV6-5 and TRBJ2-7; perhaps TRBD2 as D (6 bases). From germline, CDR1 is MNHEY and CDR2 SVGAGI. The CDR3 has 17 amino acids. Trimming stripped 0 bases from V and 4 bases from J, with 19 bases between. The CDR3 DNA reads as TGTGCCAGCAGTTACTCGTGGGTGGGGGGACTCCGATACGAGCAGTACTTC. Amino acid sequence: CASSYSWVGGLRYEQYF.

The chain has TRBV6-1 and TRBJ1-6, with 8 bases aligning to TRBD1. Unmatched junction bases numbered 8, after V lost 6 bases and J lost 7 bases. This CDR3 has 15 amino acids. Looked up from germline, CDR1 is MNHNS and CDR2 is SASEGT. The CDR3 nucleotides are TGTGCCAGCAGAGCCGGGACAGGTCACAATTCACCCCTCCACTTT. It codes for CASRAGTGHNSPLHF.

The J gene is TRBJ2-5, the V gene TRBV10-2; TRBD1 or TRBD2 may be the D gene (6 bases each). The CDR3 has 16 amino acids. Germline CDR1 and CDR2: WSHSY and SAAADI. V lost 5 bases, J lost 4 bases, and 20 bases lay in between. The CDR3 is CASSWSGALLRETQYF. In nucleotides, the CDR3 is TGCGCCAGCAGTTGGTCGGGGGCCCTTTTGAGAGAGACCCAGTACTTC.

This clonotype was found once. V gene TRBV2 combines with J gene TRBJ2-7, with D maybe TRBD1 (6 bases). The V and J ends lost 4 bases and 7 bases respectively, with 11 bases between them. This CDR3 is built from 12 residues. CDR1 is SNHLY and CDR2 is FYNNEI in the germline V gene. CDR3 nucleotide sequence: TGTGCCAGCAGTGTGGACAGTATGGAGCAGTACTTC. Amino acids: CASSVDSMEQYF.

Only a few counts were recorded for this clonotype. The gene calls are TRBV6-5 and TRBJ1-4; possible D gene TRBD1, 5 bases. The CDR3 consists of 17 residues. Germline V gene sequence: CDR1 MNHEY, CDR2 SVGAGI. V was cut by 0 bases and J by 0 bases, with 11 bases left in between. The CDR3 reads CASSYSDTTATNEKLFF. The CDR3, as DNA: TGTGCCAGCAGTTACTCGGATACGACAGCAACTAATGAAAAACTGTTTTTT.